This T cell receptor (beta chain) originates from a study of beta chain features in type 1 diabetes (dated by TCRdb to the late 2010s). Notes on the research overall: Patients and healthy donors did not differ in mean age, gender distribution, total cell number or subset yield. Across all samples, approximately 100 million sorted cells were examined, and cell number per subset correlated strongly with RNA yield. In the study, TCRB repertoires of sorted circulating CD4+ T cell subsets from recently diagnosed type 1 diabetes patients were compared with those of matched healthy donors. Whereas all 30 or so donors provided naive and central memory subsets, regulatory and stem cell-like memory subsets were isolated from just 8 patients and about eight healthy donors. The full study reports these points: In all four CD4+ subsets, TCRB CDR3 length was moderately but significantly shorter in type 1 diabetes patients. Because the HLA sub-analyses included only small numbers of individuals, any influence of HLA type on TCRB rearrangement was left unresolved. The naive, central memory and regulatory TCRB repertoires appeared to resemble one another more closely among patients than among healthy donors. Shorter templates might be favored by PCR, yet because patient and control samples were amplified and corrected together, any such skew would affect both groups equally. At VDJ recombination sites, type 1 diabetes patients had fewer insertions and more deleted nucleotides, which implies abnormalities in thymic rearrangement. Because cDNA was sequenced instead of genomic DNA, activated cells with high expression could be over-represented, although the groups did not differ in activation or CD3 levels.

In the germline V gene, CDR1 corresponds to MDHEN and CDR2 to SYDVKM. The trim is 4 bases for V and 3 bases for J, with a gap of 13 bases between the germline ends. The CDR3 runs 15 amino acids, cysteine and phenylalanine included. Only CDR3 DNA is held: 45 bases, read in frame from base 1. A single peripheral blood draw of around 0.11 L on average was collected from each donor into heparinised tubes. Using a panel that included CD45RO, CCR7, CD25, CD127, CD95 and CD27, naive, central memory, regulatory and stem cell-like memory CD4+ T cells were sorted on a BD FACSAria II. Purity was above 95% for every sorted population. PBMCs were separated immediately by Lymphoprep density gradient centrifugation and were stained directly, without being cultured. So that batch effects would be minimized, each experiment stained and sorted samples in pairs, pairing one healthy donor with one patient. The High Capacity cDNA Reverse Transcription Kit was used to reverse transcribe all of the isolated RNA, meaning that expressed TCRB transcripts were what got sequenced. Naive, central memory and regulatory T cell samples underwent deep immunoSEQ sequencing, averaging about 3.57 million total reads per sample. Sorted cells were lysed in RLT buffer, and RNA was extracted using DNase-treated RNeasy Micro or Mini kits according to cell number. To prevent cross-contamination, each cell subset was processed individually, whereas patient and healthy donor samples were processed jointly. The immunoSEQ multiplex PCR was used to amplify TCRB sequences from cDNA, yielding 87-bp fragments that span the CDR3 region. Sequencing of the amplicons was performed on the Illumina HiSeq platform. As for how the authors treated the data: PCR bias was corrected computationally using synthetic template baselines, and reads within Hamming distance 2 were collapsed, with unmergeable singletons discarded. Reads were aligned against IMGT so that V, D and J genes, CDR3 length and insertions or deletions at six rearrangement sites could be assigned. Within each subset, clonotype counts were normalized to sorted cell number, and only after that were true diversity and Gini coefficients computed with the tcR R package. The overlap coefficient, calculated on TCRB nucleotide sequences, was used to measure repertoire sharing. Out-of-frame TCRB sequences from naive cells were analyzed to stand in for the pre-selection repertoire. TCRdb's version of the immuneACCESS table is confined to in-frame rearrangements and falls short of the full clone set. An unresolved V gene accounts for under half of the shortfall where checked; the remainder is of unknown origin. The V and J calls and the clone size are those of that table, but D and trimming were determined from the DNA. The sample yields approximately 400,000 clones; about 14% were counted once. The ten largest clones represent around 0.02% of the sample.

A remark on this clone: Its cognate antigen has yet to be identified. Base qualities are missing; no much larger clone stands one base away.

The clonotype originates from a woman between 18 and 29 years old in good health. Sequencing was performed on naive CD4+ T cells from blood. What the cell subset or site label conveys for this sample: true naive CD4+ T cells. The rearrangement joined TRBV28 to TRBJ1-5; the D gene lacks a confident call. In nucleotides, the sequence is TGTGCCAGCAGTTCTCCGGAGGGATTCAATCAGCCCCAGCATTTT. This is translated as CASSSPEGFNQPQHF.